Following are 20 T cell receptor beta chains from one sample sequenced in a study of shared clonotypes between healthy human individuals. TCRdb's table, derived via immunoSEQ multiplex PCR, lists solely in-frame clones and lacks some. The sample shows about 1 million clones, roughly 75% of them seen only once. The sample consisted of memory CD4+ T cells sorted from blood. Subset noted: CD45RA-negative fraction. The source is a man younger than 35 in good health.

The chain is built from TRBV6-1 and TRBJ1-2; 7 nucleotides align to TRBD1. This CDR3 comprises 13 residues. Germline CDR1 and CDR2: MNHNS and SASEGT. Trimming removed 7 bases from V and 2 bases from J; junction bases left unmatched: 4. In DNA, the CDR3 is TGTGCCAGCACCGCACAGGGGAACTATGGCTACACCTTC. It translates to CASTAQGNYGYTF.

CDR3 in amino acids: CASSGRTVSSGANVLTF. The CDR3 region has the DNA TGTGCCAGCAGCGGACGGACAGTTAGCTCTGGGGCCAACGTCCTGACTTTC. This chain links TRBV7-6 with TRBJ2-6; TRBD1 is a possible D gene (6 bases). Trimming stripped 5 bases from V and 0 bases from J, with 14 bases between. This CDR3 contains 17 residues. Per the germline V gene, CDR1 is SGHVS and CDR2 is FNYEAQ.

This clone has only one observation. The chain couples TRBV5-4 to TRBJ2-2; D tentatively fits TRBD1 or TRBD2 (5 bases each). The CDR3 spans 17 residues. Trimming left V 0 bases short and J 0 bases short, with 12 bases between. From germline, CDR1 is SGHNT and CDR2 YYREEE (reference sequence). Written as DNA, the CDR3 is TGTGCCAGCAGCTTGGCAGCCGGGACCGCGAACACCGGGGAGCTGTTTTTT. Its translation is CASSLAAGTANTGELFF.

J is TRBJ1-2 and V is TRBV30; tentatively, D is TRBD1 (6 bases). This CDR3 has 12 residues. Germline V gene lookup returns CDR1 GTSNPN and CDR2 SVGIG (reference sequence). The V and J ends lost 4 bases and 4 bases respectively, with 10 bases between them. The CDR3 here is CAWTGTLYGYTF. CDR3 DNA: TGTGCCTGGACCGGGACACTCTATGGCTACACCTTC.

There are a few counts of this clone. Other DNA sequences from this sample encode an identical CDR3 as well. V is TRBV6-1 and J is TRBJ1-2; tentatively, D is TRBD1 (5 bases). The CDR3 is 12 amino acids. Germline V gives CDR1 MNHNS, CDR2 SASEGT. The V end was cut by 2 bases, the J end by 4 bases, with 5 bases between. Here the CDR3 reads CASSERGYGYTF. CDR3 sequence (DNA): TGTGCCAGCAGTGAAAGGGGCTATGGCTACACCTTC.

This clone was seen more than once but under ten times. The chain couples TRBV12-5 to TRBJ1-5, with a tentative D call TRBD1 (6 bases). V gave up 4 bases and J gave up 0 bases, with 10 bases separating them. The CDR3 runs to 15 residues. Germline V gene lookup returns CDR1 LGHNT and CDR2 FRNRAP. The CDR3 DNA sequence: TGTGCTAGTGGTTGGGAGGACAGTAGCAATCAGCCCCAGCATTTT. Its protein product is CASGWEDSSNQPQHF.

The chain joins TRBV9 to TRBJ1-2, with 7 bases fitting TRBD1. Germline trimming cut 4 bases from V and 5 bases from J; bases unmatched to any gene: 2. CDR3 length: 12 residues. Germline V lookup: CDR1 SGDLS, CDR2 YYNGEE. The DNA for the CDR3 is TGTGCCAGCAGCCCGGGACAGTATGGCTACACCTTC. This gives the protein CASSPGQYGYTF.

The V and J genes are TRBV30 and TRBJ2-7; 7 nucleotides align to TRBD1. The ends lost 6 bases at V and 1 base at J; junction bases unmatched: 9. Germline V gives CDR1 GTSNPN, CDR2 SVGIG (reference sequence). This CDR3 is built from 14 residues. The CDR3 spells CACSRDSHSYEQYF. In DNA, the CDR3 is TGTGCCTGTTCACGGGACAGCCATTCCTACGAGCAGTACTTC.

This clone appeared a few times. The rearrangement joins TRBV19 to TRBJ1-5; D ambiguous. The CDR3 consists of 14 residues. CDR1 LNHDA and CDR2 SQIVND come from the germline V gene (reference sequence). V was pared by 0 bases and J by 6 bases, with 9 bases between. The CDR3 region is CASSIDPGSQPQHF. The CDR3 DNA follows: TGTGCCAGTAGTATAGATCCCGGGAGTCAGCCCCAGCATTTT.

The genes are TRBV5-1 and TRBJ2-6; a possible D gene is TRBD1 (6 bases). CDR3 size: 16 residues. The V and J ends lost 3 bases and 2 bases respectively, with 12 bases between them. Germline lookup yields CDR1 SGHRS and CDR2 YFSETQ. The CDR3, as DNA: TGCGCCAGCAGCTCTACAGGGAGCCCTGGGGCCAACGTCCTGACTTTC. Protein product: CASSSTGSPGANVLTF. The variable domain in full, completed from reference TRBV5-1 and TRBJ2-6, reads KAGVTQTPRYLIKTRGQQVTLSCSPISGHRSVSWYQQTPGQGLQFLFEYFSETQRNKGNFPGRFSGRQFSNSRSEMNVSTLELGDSALYLCASSSTGSPGANVLTFGAGSRLTVL.

This chain links TRBV5-4 with TRBJ2-1; 10 nucleotides line up with TRBD1. J gave up 7 bases and V 4 bases, and 2 bases lay outside the gene matches. This CDR3 is 13 amino acids long. Germline V lookup: CDR1 SGHNT, CDR2 YYREEE (reference sequence). The CDR3 sequence: CASSRTGGNEQFF. The CDR3 nucleotides are TGTGCCAGCAGCAGGACAGGGGGAAATGAGCAGTTCTTC.

In this sample, this clone turned up a few times. This chain links TRBV30 with TRBJ2-7; no firm D call. Germline assignment: CDR1 GTSNPN and CDR2 SVGIG (reference sequence). The CDR3 has 12 residues. The V gene lost 4 bases and the J gene lost 1 base, with 8 bases spanning the gap. Here the CDR3 DNA reads TGTGCCTGGAATGCACTGTCCTACGAGCAGTACTTC. This gives the protein CAWNALSYEQYF.

This chain joins TRBV6-5 and TRBJ2-5; possible D gene TRBD2, 5 bases. Germline V gene data show CDR1 as MNHEY and CDR2 as SVGAGI. The V and J ends lost 0 bases and 7 bases respectively, with 12 bases between them. The CDR3 extends over 14 amino acids. The CDR3 region has the DNA TGTGCCAGCAGTTACTCGTTCTGGGAGTCGACCCAGTACTTC. It is translated as CASSYSFWESTQYF.

The V and J genes are TRBV6-1 and TRBJ1-1, with TRBD1 as a possible D gene (5 bases). Germline V gene sequence: CDR1 MNHNS, CDR2 SASEGT. V lost 5 bases and J lost 4, with 14 bases in between. CDR3 length: 14 amino acids. Here the CDR3 DNA reads TGTGCCAGCAGTCAGGAAACGGGGGGCACTGAAGCTTTCTTT. Its protein is CASSQETGGTEAFF.

The chain links TRBV19 to TRBJ1-1, with a weak D call TRBD1 (6 bases). In germline, CDR1 is LNHDA, CDR2 SQIVND (reference sequence). The CDR3 contains 13 residues. Trimming stripped 6 bases from V and 1 base from J, with 9 bases between. The CDR3 loop is CASRDRTNTEAFF. The CDR3 region has the DNA TGTGCCAGTAGGGACAGAACGAACACTGAAGCTTTCTTT.

The genes are TRBV5-1 and TRBJ2-7; TRBD1 matches at 7 bases. Trimming cost V 4 bases and J 6 bases; bases outside gene matches: 13. CDR3 length: 15 amino acids. Germline V CDR1 and CDR2: SGHRS, YFSETQ. The CDR3 sequence is CASSPGGQAALEQYF. CDR3 coding DNA: TGCGCCAGCAGCCCGGGTGGACAGGCGGCCCTCGAGCAGTACTTC. Full variable domain (outside the CDR3, taken from reference TRBV5-1 and TRBJ2-7): KAGVTQTPRYLIKTRGQQVTLSCSPISGHRSVSWYQQTPGQGLQFLFEYFSETQRNKGNFPGRFSGRQFSNSRSEMNVSTLELGDSALYLCASSPGGQAALEQYFGPGTRLTVT.

The rearrangement joins TRBV7-8 to TRBJ1-2; D call uncertain. The CDR3 has 13 amino acids. Looked up from germline, CDR1 is SGHVS and CDR2 is FQNEAQ. V lost 6 bases and J 4 bases, leaving 12 bases between the germline ends. CDR3 DNA sequence: TGTGCCAGCAGTCCTGGGAGTTTCTATGGCTACACCTTC. Amino acids: CASSPGSFYGYTF.

This clone was counted only a few times. The chain has TRBV18 and TRBJ2-7; D possibly corresponds to TRBD1 (5 bases). Germline V gene sequence: CDR1 KGHSH, CDR2 LQKENI. CDR3 length equals 15 residues. The ends were cut back, 2 bases at V and 6 bases at J, with 17 bases in the middle. CDR3 sequence: CASSPIKGVTPEQYF. As DNA, the CDR3 is TGTGCCAGCTCACCAATAAAAGGGGTCACGCCCGAGCAGTACTTC.

In its sample, this clone was seen a few times. The junction differs from germline at one of its ends, possibly a read error. V gene TRBV7-7 combines with J gene TRBJ2-2, with a tentative D call TRBD2 (5 bases). Germline CDR1 SSHAT, CDR2 FNYEAQ (reference sequence). This CDR3 contains 13 residues. The CDR3 bases are TGTGCTAGCAGCTATGGGAGTAGCGGGGAGCTGTTTTTT. Protein product: CASSYGSSGELFF.

This chain uses TRBV5-4 with TRBJ1-4, with D perhaps TRBD1 (5 bases). The germline V and J ends were trimmed by 0 bases and 6 bases, with 9 bases remaining between them. The V gene's germline CDR1 is SGHNT and CDR2 YYREEE (reference sequence). The CDR3 is made up of 14 amino acids. The CDR3 sequence: CASSLGSRDEKLFF. The CDR3 DNA reads TGTGCCAGCAGCTTGGGTTCCAGGGATGAAAAACTGTTTTTT.